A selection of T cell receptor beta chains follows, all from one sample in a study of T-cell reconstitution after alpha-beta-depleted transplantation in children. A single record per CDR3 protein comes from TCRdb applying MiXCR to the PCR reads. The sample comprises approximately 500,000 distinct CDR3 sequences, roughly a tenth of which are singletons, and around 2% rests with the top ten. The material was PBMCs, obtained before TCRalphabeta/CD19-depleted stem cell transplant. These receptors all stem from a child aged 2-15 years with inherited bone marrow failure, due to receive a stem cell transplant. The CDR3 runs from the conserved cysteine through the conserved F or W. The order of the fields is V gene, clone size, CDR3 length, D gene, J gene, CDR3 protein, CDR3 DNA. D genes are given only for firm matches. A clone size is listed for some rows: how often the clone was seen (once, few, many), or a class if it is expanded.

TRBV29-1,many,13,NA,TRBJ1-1,CSVEVQGNTEAFF,TGCAGCGTTGAAGTACAGGGTAACACTGAAGCTTTCTTT
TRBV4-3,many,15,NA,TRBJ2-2,CASSLRQRNTGELFF,TGCGCCAGCAGCCTACGACAGAGGAACACCGGGGAGCTGTTTTTT
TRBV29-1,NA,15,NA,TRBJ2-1,CSVDGRGRVMGEQFF,TGCAGCGTTGACGGTCGGGGCCGCGTAATGGGGGAGCAGTTCTTC
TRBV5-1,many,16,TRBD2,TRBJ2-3,CASSLFAGVMTDTQYF,TGCGCCAGCAGCTTGTTTGCGGGAGTTATGACAGATACGCAGTATTTT
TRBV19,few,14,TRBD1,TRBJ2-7,CASSKDRTLLEQYF,TGTGCCAGTAGTAAGGACAGGACCCTTTTGGAGCAGTACTTC
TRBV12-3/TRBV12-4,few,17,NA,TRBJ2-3,CASSPRQPRVGADTQYF,TGTGCCAGCAGTCCCCGTCAACCGAGAGTAGGAGCAGATACGCAGTATTTT
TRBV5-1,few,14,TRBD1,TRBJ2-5,CASRDGTGRETQYF,TGCGCCAGCAGGGATGGGACAGGGAGAGAGACCCAGTACTTC
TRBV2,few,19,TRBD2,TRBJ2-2,CASRARLAGHFANTGELFF,TGTGCCAGCAGGGCCCGACTAGCGGGACATTTCGCGAACACCGGGGAGCTGTTTTTT
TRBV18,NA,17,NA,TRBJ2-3,CASSPRKRDRMADTQYF,TGTGCCAGCTCACCACGGAAACGGGATCGAATGGCAGATACGCAGTATTTT
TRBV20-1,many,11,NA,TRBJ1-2,CSARGRYGYTF,TGCAGTGCGCGCGGACGGTATGGCTACACCTTC
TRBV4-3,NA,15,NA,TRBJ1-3,CASSQERRVGNTIYF,TGCGCCAGCAGCCAAGAGAGGAGGGTCGGAAACACCATATATTTT
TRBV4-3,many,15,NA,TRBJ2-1,CASSFKGGQDNEQFF,TGCGCCAGCAGCTTTAAGGGCGGGCAGGACAATGAGCAGTTCTTC
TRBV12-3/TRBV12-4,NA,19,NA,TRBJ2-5,CASSTRSRPSNKGQWTQYF,TGTGCCAGCAGTACTCGCTCCCGACCCTCTAACAAGGGGCAATGGACCCAGTACTTC
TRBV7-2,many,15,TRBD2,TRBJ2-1,CASSPGTSGNGEQFF,TGTGCCAGCAGCCCCGGGACTAGCGGGAATGGTGAGCAGTTCTTC
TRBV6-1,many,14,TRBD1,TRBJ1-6,CASRLSRGNSPLHF,TGTGCCAGCAGACTAAGCAGGGGGAATTCACCCCTCCACTTT
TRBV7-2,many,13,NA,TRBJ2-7,CASSSIPESEQYF,TGTGCCAGCAGCTCCATTCCTGAGTCCGAGCAGTACTTC
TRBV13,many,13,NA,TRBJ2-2,CASSLQATGELFF,TGTGCCAGCAGCCTCCAGGCTACCGGGGAGCTGTTTTTT
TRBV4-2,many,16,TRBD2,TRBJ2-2,CASSQELAGVAGELFF,TGTGCCAGCAGCCAAGAACTAGCGGGAGTCGCCGGGGAGCTGTTTTTT
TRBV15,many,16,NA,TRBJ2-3,CATSRDPWGQTDTQYF,TGTGCCACCAGCAGAGATCCCTGGGGGCAGACAGATACGCAGTATTTT
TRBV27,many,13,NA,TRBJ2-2,CASSPSPTGELFF,TGTGCCAGCAGTCCTTCCCCCACCGGGGAGCTGTTTTTT
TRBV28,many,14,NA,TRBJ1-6,CASRPSHRNSPLHF,TGTGCCAGCAGGCCCTCGCATCGTAATTCACCCCTCCACTTT
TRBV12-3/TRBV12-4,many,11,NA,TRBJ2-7,CASSSLAEQYF,TGTGCCAGCAGTTCTTTGGCCGAGCAGTACTTC
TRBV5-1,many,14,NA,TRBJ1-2,CASSFPGSNYGYTF,TGCGCCAGCAGCTTCCCGGGCTCTAACTATGGCTACACCTTC
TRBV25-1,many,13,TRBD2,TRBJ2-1,CASSGGTSIEQFF,TGTGCCAGCAGTGGCGGGACTAGCATTGAGCAGTTCTTC
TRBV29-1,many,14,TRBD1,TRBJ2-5,CSVVDRGGQETQYF,TGCAGCGTTGTGGACAGGGGTGGGCAAGAGACCCAGTACTTC